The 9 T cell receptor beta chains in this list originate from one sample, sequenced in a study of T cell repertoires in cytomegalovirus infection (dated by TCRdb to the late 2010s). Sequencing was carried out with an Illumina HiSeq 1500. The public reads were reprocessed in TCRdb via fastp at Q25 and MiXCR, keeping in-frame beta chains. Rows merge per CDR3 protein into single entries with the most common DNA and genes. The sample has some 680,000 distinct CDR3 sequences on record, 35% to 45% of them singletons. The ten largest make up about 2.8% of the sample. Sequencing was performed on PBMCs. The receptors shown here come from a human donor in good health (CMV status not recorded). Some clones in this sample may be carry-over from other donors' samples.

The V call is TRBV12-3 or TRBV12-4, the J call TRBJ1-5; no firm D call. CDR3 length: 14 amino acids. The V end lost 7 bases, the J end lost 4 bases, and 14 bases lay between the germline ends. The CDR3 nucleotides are TGTGCCAGCACCCTCGGGCAGCATAATCAGCCCCAGCATTTT. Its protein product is CASTLGQHNQPQHF.

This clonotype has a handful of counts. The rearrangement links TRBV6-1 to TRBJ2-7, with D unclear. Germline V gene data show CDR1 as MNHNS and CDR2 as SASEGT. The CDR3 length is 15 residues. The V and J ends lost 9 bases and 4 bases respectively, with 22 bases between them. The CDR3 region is CASQIGYSPWYEQYF. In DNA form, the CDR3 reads TGTGCCAGTCAGATAGGCTACTCCCCTTGGTACGAGCAGTACTTC.

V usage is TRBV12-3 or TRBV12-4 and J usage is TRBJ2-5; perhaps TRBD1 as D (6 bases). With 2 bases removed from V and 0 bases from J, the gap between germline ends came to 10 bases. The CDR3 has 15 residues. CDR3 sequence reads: CASSLFRGNQETQYF. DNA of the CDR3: TGTGCCAGCAGTTTATTCAGGGGCAACCAAGAGACCCAGTACTTC.

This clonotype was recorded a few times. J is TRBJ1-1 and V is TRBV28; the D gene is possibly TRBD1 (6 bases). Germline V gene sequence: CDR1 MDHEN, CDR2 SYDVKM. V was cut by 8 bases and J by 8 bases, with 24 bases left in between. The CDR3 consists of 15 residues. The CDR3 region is CASRAGELWPTEAFF. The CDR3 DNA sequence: TGTGCCAGCCGCGCAGGGGAATTATGGCCCACCGAAGCTTTCTTT.

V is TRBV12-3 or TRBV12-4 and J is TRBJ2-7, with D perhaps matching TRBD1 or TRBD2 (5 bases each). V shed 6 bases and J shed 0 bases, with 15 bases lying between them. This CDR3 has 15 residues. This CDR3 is CASRGVTGRSYEQYF. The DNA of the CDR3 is TGTGCCAGCAGGGGGGTAACAGGACGCTCCTACGAGCAGTACTTC.

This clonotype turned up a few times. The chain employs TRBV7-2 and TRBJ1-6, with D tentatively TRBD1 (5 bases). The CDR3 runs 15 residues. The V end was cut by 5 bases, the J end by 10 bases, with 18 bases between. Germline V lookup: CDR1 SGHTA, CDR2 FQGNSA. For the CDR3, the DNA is TGTGCCAGCAGCGGGCGCCAGGGCTCTCGCTCACCCCTCCACTTT. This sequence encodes CASSGRQGSRSPLHF. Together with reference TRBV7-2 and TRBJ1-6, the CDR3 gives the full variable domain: GAGVSQSPSNKVTEKGKDVELRCDPISGHTALYWYRQSLGQGLEFLIYFQGNSAPDKSGLPSDRFSAERTGGSVSTLTIQRTQQEDSAVYLCASSGRQGSRSPLHFGNGTRLTVT.

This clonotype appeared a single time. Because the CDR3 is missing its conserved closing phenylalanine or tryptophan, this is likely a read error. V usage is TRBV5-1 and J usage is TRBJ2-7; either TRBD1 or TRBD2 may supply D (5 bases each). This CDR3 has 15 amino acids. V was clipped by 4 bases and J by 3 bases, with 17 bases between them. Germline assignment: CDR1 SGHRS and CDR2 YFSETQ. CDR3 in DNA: TGCGCCAGCAGCCCGGGGTTGGACAAGGTCTACGAGCAGTACTTA. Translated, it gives CASSPGLDKVYEQYL.

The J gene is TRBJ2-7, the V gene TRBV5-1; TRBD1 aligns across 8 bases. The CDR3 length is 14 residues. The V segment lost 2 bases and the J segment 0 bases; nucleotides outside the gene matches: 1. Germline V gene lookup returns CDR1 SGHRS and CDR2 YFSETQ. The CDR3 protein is CASSFDRGSYEQYF. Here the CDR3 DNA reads TGCGCCAGCAGCTTTGACAGGGGCTCCTACGAGCAGTACTTC.

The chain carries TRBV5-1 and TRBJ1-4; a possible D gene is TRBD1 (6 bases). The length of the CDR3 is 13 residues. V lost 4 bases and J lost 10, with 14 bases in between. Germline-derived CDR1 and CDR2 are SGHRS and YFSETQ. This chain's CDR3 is CASSLDSRGKLFF. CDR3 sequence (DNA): TGCGCCAGCAGCCTCGATTCCAGGGGAAAACTGTTTTTT.